Below, one T cell receptor (beta chain) is given with its context. Its cognate antigen is unknown. The sample comes from a study of T-cell memory formation after mild COVID-19. The study's findings and limits: Day 15 to 85 contractors were CD4/CD8 balanced; later expanders leaned CD4+. CD4+ clones that contracted lay mainly in CM and EM; CD8+ ones lay in EMRA.

V lost 6 bases and J lost 6, with 17 bases in between. Looked up from germline, CDR1 is SGHVS and CDR2 is FNYEAQ. The CDR3 consists of 14 residues. TCRdb analysed the 5' RACE reads with MiXCR anew, one entry per CDR3 protein. The sample lists around 310,000 distinct CDR3 sequences, 20% to 25% occurring once. Sequenced: PBMCs or a T cell subset sorted from them (not recorded which). The chain is built from TRBV7-6 and TRBJ1-2; weak D call: TRBD1 (5 bases). The source of this sequence is a man younger than 35 who had mild COVID-19 (a few samples of this study predate the infection). Cell type and time point are not known. This CDR3 reads CASSPPDPRDGYTF. Written as DNA, the CDR3 is TGTGCCAGCAGTCCACCGGACCCCAGGGATGGCTACACCTTC.